This T cell receptor (beta chain) emerged from a study of shared clonotypes between healthy human individuals. Data came from immunoSEQ multiplex PCR; TCRdb stores just in-frame clones and leaves some out. The profile shows 1.5 million to 2.5 million clones, about 95% of them singletons. In the naive CD8 group, cells lacked CD45RO and were positively selected for CCR7, so terminally differentiated effector memory CD45RA+ cells were left out. The CDR3 contains 10 residues. Looked up from germline, CDR1 is GTSNPN and CDR2 is SVGIG (reference sequence). With 4 bases removed from V and 7 bases from J, the gap between germline ends came to 7 bases.

The V call is TRBV30, the J call TRBJ1-1, with D unresolved. Sequenced: naive CD8+ T cells sorted from blood. This TCR came from a young man in good health. CDR3 sequence reads: CAWKSVEAFF. The CDR3 DNA follows: TGTGCCTGGAAGTCCGTTGAAGCTTTCTTT.